These T cell receptor beta chains were read from a single sample in a study of blood T cell repertoires in COVID-19. This table comes from immunoSEQ multiplex PCR, and its TCRdb copy is limited to in-frame clones, with some not included. The sample lists just over 35,000 clones, around nine tenths occurring once. The sequenced sample was peripheral blood. The origin of the receptors is a human donor in a cohort sampled during active COVID-19. CDR3s include the opening cysteine and the closing phenylalanine or tryptophan. The D gene is left open where the match is weak.

D gene: TRBD1; CDR3 length: 13; V gene: TRBV27; J gene: TRBJ1-2; CDR3 DNA: TGTGCCAGCAGTACATACAGGGGCTATGGCTACACCTTC; CDR3 protein: CASSTYRGYGYTF
D gene: -; CDR3 length: 16; V gene: TRBV28; J gene: TRBJ2-1; CDR3 DNA: TGTGCCAGCAGTTTATCCCCACTGAGCTCCTACAATGAGCAGTTCTTC; CDR3 protein: CASSLSPLSSYNEQFF
D gene: -; CDR3 length: 13; V gene: TRBV5-6; J gene: TRBJ2-3; CDR3 DNA: TGTGCCAGCAGGCAGTCGGGGGCAGATACGCAGTATTTT; CDR3 protein: CASRQSGADTQYF
D gene: -; CDR3 length: 16; V gene: TRBV24-1; J gene: TRBJ2-1; CDR3 DNA: TGTGCCACCAGTGATCCGACTTTGGGAGTGTCCAATGAGCAGTTCTTC; CDR3 protein: CATSDPTLGVSNEQFF
D gene: TRBD1; CDR3 length: 13; V gene: TRBV2; J gene: TRBJ2-1; CDR3 DNA: TGTGCCAGCAATACACAGGGGGCCGGGGAGCAGTTCTTC; CDR3 protein: CASNTQGAGEQFF
D gene: TRBD1; CDR3 length: 13; V gene: TRBV29-1; J gene: TRBJ1-5; CDR3 DNA: TGCAGCGTCGAGACAGGGTCCAATCAGCCCCAGCATTTT; CDR3 protein: CSVETGSNQPQHF
D gene: TRBD1; CDR3 length: 13; V gene: TRBV29-1; J gene: TRBJ2-5; CDR3 DNA: TGCAGCGTCTTCACAGGGGCCTCGGGGACCCAGTACTTC; CDR3 protein: CSVFTGASGTQYF
D gene: -; CDR3 length: 12; V gene: TRBV3-1/TRBV3-2; J gene: TRBJ1-1; CDR3 DNA: TGTGCCAGCAGATCAAGCTCAGGGGAAGCTTTCTTT; CDR3 protein: CASRSSSGEAFF
D gene: TRBD1; CDR3 length: 15; V gene: TRBV3-1/TRBV3-2; J gene: TRBJ1-6; CDR3 DNA: TGTGCCAGCAGCCCAGACGGACAGGGTGAAGTGCCCCTCCACTTT; CDR3 protein: CASSPDGQGEVPLHF
D gene: -; CDR3 length: 15; V gene: TRBV6-5; J gene: TRBJ1-2; CDR3 DNA: TGTGCCAGCAGTTACTCGAGCGAGGGAGGATATGGCTACACCTTC; CDR3 protein: CASSYSSEGGYGYTF
D gene: -; CDR3 length: 15; V gene: TRBV19; J gene: TRBJ1-5; CDR3 DNA: TGTGCCAGTTCTGGACAAACAGGGTTGAGTCAGCCCCAGCATTTT; CDR3 protein: CASSGQTGLSQPQHF